The rows below give T cell receptor beta chains drawn from one sample of a study of CXCR3-negative and CXCR3-positive naive CD8 T cells. Using the 5' RACE reads, TCRdb records one entry per CDR3 protein without DNA. This sample's table has about 48,000 distinct CDR3 sequences. Sequencing was done on a sample of memory CD8+ T cells from blood. These receptors were obtained from a human donor in good health. Some clones in this sample may be carry-over from other donors' samples. Each CDR3 is given with its conserved first and last residue.

V gene	J gene	CDR3 protein
TRBV3-1	TRBJ2-7	CASSANWGGNYEQYF
TRBV11-2	TRBJ2-7	CASSLDGVSGGTLSYEQYF
TRBV12-3/TRBV12-4	TRBJ1-1	CASSPIRDRDTEAFF
TRBV29-1	TRBJ2-1	CSMGQVSYNEQFF
TRBV29-1	TRBJ2-7	CSVEEGRVDEQYF
TRBV12-5	TRBJ1-5	CASGFGGGNQPQHF
TRBV2	TRBJ1-1	CASSPRGHSEAFF
TRBV6-5	TRBJ1-2	CASSYSRTGLNYGYTF
TRBV29-1	TRBJ1-2	CSVEEDLLNGYTF
TRBV29-1	TRBJ2-7	CSVEGVANSDEQYF
TRBV4-1	TRBJ2-7	CASSQAPGGTYEQYF
TRBV20-1	TRBJ2-7	CSARDSVILTSYEQYF
TRBV11-2	TRBJ2-5	CASSRTGQETQYF